One and the same sample provided the 5 T cell receptor beta chains below, sequenced in a study of cytomegalovirus exposure and HLA in healthy donors. PCR was performed using 60 Vbeta and 13 Jbeta primers. Sequenced by immunoSEQ multiplex PCR; TCRdb stores in-frame clones only, minus some. The sample lists about 140,000 clones, around four fifths occurring once. Sequencing was done on a sample of PBMCs. The source is a middle-aged woman in good health and CMV-seronegative.

This clone was detected only once. V gene TRBV18 combines with J gene TRBJ2-3; 9 nucleotides line up with TRBD2. V lost 2 bases and J lost 5; bases outside the gene matches: 8. The CDR3 extends over 16 amino acids. From germline, CDR1 is KGHSH and CDR2 LQKENI. In nucleotides, the CDR3 is TGTGCCAGCTCACCAGGCCTAGCGGGAATGGGAGATACGCAGTATTTT. Protein product: CASSPGLAGMGDTQYF.

On this clone: Because the CDR3's place on the DNA is in doubt, the DNA is left out and the CDR3 is given as listed by TCRdb. The chain couples TRBV5-1 to TRBJ2-5; the D call in the table, TRBD1, was not verified against the DNA. Germline V gene lookup returns CDR1 SGHRS and CDR2 YFSETQ. The CDR3 contains 15 residues when both ends are counted. The CDR3 sequence is CASSFGSGQEETQYF.

V and J are TRBV15 and TRBJ2-3, with 8 bases identical to TRBD1. This CDR3 has 15 amino acids. Germline trimming cut 3 bases from V and 4 bases from J; bases unmatched to any gene: 6. Germline V gives CDR1 LNHNV, CDR2 YYDKDF (reference sequence). CDR3 loop: CATSSRGQGADTQYF. The DNA for the CDR3 is TGTGCCACCAGCAGCCGAGGACAGGGAGCAGATACGCAGTATTTT.

V and J are TRBV21-1 and TRBJ1-3; no DNA check was done on the table's D call, TRBD1. TRBV21-1 represents a pseudogene. The CDR3 covers 20 residues. This CDR3 is CASSKVILCNSSLSGNTIYF. The DNA for the CDR3 is TGTGCCAGCAGCAAAGTAATCCTTTGTAACAGCTCCCTCTCTGGAAACACCATATATTTT.

The chain carries TRBV11-2 and TRBJ2-2; D possibly corresponds to TRBD1 (6 bases). Germline V gives CDR1 SGHAT, CDR2 FQNNGV. Trimming shortened V by 5 bases and J by 2 bases, and 18 bases separated the two germline ends. The CDR3 is made up of 17 amino acids. CDR3 nucleotide sequence: TGTGCCAGCAGCCTCAAGTGGGGGCGATCCAACACCGGGGAGCTGTTTTTT. Translated: CASSLKWGRSNTGELFF.